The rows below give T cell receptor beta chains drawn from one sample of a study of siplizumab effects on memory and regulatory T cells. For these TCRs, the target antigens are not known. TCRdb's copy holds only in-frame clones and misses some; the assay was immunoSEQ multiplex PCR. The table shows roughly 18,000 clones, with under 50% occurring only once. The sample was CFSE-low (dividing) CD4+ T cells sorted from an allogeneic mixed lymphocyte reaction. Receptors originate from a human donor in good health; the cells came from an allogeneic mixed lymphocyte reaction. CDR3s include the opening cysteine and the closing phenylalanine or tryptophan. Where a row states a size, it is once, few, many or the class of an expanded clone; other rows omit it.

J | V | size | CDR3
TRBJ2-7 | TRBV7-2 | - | CASTRDRDDEQYF
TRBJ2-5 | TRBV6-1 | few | CASSDPRLAGDQETQYF
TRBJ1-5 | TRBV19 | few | CASSKVVVQPQHF
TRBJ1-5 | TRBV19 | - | CASSILGVGNQPQHF
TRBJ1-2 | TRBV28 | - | CASSLSYNPGQGDYGYTF
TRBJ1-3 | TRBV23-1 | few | CASSHQDGGLGNTIYF
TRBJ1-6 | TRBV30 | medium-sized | CAWSERQGSSPLHF
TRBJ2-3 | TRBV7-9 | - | CASSLGDPIDTQYF
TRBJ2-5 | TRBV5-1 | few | CASSLGVLETQYF
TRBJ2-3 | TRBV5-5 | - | CASSFGTGDTQYF
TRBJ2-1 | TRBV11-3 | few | CASSLGGAEVWEQFF
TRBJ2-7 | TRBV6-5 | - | CASSYSIGGNYEQYF
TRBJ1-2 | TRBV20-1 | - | CSARTEYGYTF
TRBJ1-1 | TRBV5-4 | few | CASSSPRTELNTEAFF
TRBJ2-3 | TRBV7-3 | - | CASSLTPPDTQYF
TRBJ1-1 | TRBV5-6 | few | CASSSERGREEAFF
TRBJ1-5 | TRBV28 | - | CASIQQGSNQPQHF
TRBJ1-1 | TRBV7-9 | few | CASSLPGRDTEAFF
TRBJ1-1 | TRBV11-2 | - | CASSLGPTENTEAFF
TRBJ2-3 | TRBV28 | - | CASIWGTSGATTQYF
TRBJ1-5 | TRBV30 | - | CAWSVGGDHQPQHF
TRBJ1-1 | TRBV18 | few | CASSPNRQTEAFF
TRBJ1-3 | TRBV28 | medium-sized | CASRPEPGHRNTIYF
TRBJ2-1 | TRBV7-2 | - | CASSSAPGTGGREQFF
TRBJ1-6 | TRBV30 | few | CACGTGGANHF
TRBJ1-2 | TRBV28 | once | CASTLTGPYGYTF